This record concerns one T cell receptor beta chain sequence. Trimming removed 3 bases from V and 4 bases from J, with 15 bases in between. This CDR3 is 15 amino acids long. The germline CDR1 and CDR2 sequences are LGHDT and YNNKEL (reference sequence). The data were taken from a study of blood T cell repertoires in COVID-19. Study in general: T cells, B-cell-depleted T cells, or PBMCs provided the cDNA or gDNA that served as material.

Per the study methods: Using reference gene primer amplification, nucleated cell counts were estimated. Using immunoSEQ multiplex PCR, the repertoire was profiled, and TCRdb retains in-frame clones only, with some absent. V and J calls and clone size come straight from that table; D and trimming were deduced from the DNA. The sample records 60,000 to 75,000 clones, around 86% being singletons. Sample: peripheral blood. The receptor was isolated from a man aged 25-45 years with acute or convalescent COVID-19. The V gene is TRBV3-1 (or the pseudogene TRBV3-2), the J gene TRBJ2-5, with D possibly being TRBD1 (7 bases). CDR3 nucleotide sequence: TGTGCCAGCAGCCAGAGGGGGCGGGGTGGAGAGACCCAGTACTTC. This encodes CASSQRGRGGETQYF.